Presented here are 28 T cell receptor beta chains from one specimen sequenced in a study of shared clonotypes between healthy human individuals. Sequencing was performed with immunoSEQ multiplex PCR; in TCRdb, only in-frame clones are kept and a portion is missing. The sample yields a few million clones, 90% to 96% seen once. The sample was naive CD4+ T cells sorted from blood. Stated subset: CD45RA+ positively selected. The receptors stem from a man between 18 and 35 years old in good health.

The CDR3 DNA sequence: TGTGCCAGCCACGGGGAGGGTTCCTACAATGAGCAGTTCTTC. It codes for CASHGEGSYNEQFF. The V gene is TRBV25-1, the J gene TRBJ2-1; 7 nucleotides match TRBD2. In germline, CDR1 is MGHDK, CDR2 SYGVNS. J gave up 1 base and V 8 bases, and 5 bases lay outside the gene matches. The CDR3 runs 14 residues.

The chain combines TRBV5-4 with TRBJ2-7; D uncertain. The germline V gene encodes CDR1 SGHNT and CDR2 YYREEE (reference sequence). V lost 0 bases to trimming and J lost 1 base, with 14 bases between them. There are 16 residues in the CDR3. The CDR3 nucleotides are TGTGCCAGCAGCTTGGGAAGGTCCTCTAAATCCTACGAGCAGTACTTC. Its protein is CASSLGRSSKSYEQYF.

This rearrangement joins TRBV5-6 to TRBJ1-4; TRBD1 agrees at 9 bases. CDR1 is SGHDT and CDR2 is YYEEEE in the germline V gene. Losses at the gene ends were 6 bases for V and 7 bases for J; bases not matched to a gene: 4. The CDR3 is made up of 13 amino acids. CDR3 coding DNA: TGTGCCAGCACCGAGGACAGGGGTGAAAAACTGTTTTTT. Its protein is CASTEDRGEKLFF.

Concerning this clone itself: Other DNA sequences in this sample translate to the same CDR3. The CDR3 coding sequence is TGCGCCAGCAGCTTGGCGACAGTCACCGGGGAGCTGTTTTTT. It translates to CASSLATVTGELFF. The rearrangement joins TRBV5-1 to TRBJ2-2; possibly TRBD1 for D (5 bases). The CDR3 length is 14 residues. The V end was cut by 0 bases, the J end by 4 bases, with 7 bases between. Germline CDR1 and CDR2: SGHRS and YFSETQ.

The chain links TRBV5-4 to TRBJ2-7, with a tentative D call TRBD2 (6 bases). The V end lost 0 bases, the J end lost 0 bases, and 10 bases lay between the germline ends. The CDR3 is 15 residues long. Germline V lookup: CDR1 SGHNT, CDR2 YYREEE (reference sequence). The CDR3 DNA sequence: TGTGCCAGCAGCTTGGATGCTAGCGCCTCCTACGAGCAGTACTTC. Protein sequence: CASSLDASASYEQYF.

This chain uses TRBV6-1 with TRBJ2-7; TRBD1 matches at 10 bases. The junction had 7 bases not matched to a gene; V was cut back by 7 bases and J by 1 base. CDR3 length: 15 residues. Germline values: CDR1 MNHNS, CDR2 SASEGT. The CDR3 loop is CASTYRDRGSYEQYF. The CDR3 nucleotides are TGTGCCAGCACCTACCGGGACAGGGGATCCTACGAGCAGTACTTC.

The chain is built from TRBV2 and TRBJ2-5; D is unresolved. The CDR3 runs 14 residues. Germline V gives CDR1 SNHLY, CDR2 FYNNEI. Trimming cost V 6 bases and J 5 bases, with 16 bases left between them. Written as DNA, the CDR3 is TGTGCCAGCAGGTCGGCTAGGTCAGACGAGACCCAGTACTTC. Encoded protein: CASRSARSDETQYF.

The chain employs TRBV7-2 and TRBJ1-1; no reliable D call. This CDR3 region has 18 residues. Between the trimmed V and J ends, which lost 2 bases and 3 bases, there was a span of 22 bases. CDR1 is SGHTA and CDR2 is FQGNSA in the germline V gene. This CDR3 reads CASSLRPINPLADTEAFF. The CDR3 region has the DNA TGTGCCAGCAGCTTAAGACCGATCAACCCATTAGCGGACACTGAAGCTTTCTTT.

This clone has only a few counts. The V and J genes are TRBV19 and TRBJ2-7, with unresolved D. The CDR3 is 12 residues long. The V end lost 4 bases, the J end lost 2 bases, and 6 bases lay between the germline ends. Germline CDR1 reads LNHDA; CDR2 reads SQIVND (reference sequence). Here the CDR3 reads CASSTTPYEQYF. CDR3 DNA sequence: TGTGCCAGTAGTACGACACCCTACGAGCAGTACTTC.

The CDR3 nucleotides read TGTGCCATCAGTGAGCCGACTAGCGGGAGTAAGAATGAGCAGTTCTTC. Translated: CAISEPTSGSKNEQFF. The chain employs TRBV10-3 and TRBJ2-1; 12 nucleotides match TRBD2. This CDR3 region has 16 residues. CDR1 ENHRY and CDR2 SYGVKD come from the germline V gene. V was clipped by 2 bases and J by 7 bases; unmatched bases: 6.

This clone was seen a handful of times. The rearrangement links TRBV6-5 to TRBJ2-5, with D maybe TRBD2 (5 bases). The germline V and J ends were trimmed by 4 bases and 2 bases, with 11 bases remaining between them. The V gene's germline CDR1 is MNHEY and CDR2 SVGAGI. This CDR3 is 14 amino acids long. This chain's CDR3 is CASSWGVGQETQYF. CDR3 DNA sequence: TGTGCCAGCAGTTGGGGAGTCGGTCAAGAGACCCAGTACTTC.

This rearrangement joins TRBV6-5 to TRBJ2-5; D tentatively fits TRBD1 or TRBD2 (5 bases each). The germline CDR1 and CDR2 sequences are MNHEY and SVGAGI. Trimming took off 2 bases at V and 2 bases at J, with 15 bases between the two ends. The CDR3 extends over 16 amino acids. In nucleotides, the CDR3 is TGTGCCAGCAGTTACGGTACCGGGGCGTCTCAAGAGACCCAGTACTTC. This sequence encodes CASSYGTGASQETQYF.

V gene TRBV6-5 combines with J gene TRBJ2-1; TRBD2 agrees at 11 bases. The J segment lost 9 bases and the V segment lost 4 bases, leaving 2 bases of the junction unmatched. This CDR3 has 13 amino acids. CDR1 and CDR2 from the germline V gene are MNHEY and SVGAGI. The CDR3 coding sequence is TGTGCCAGCAGTTTTAGCGGGGGGGGTGAGCAGTTCTTC. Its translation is CASSFSGGGEQFF.

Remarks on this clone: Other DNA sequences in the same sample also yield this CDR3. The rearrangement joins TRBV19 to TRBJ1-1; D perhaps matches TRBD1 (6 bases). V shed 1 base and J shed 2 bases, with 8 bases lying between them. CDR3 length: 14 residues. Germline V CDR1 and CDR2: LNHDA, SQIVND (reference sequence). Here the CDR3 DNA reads TGTGCCAGTAGTATAGGGACAGTCAACACTGAAGCTTTCTTT. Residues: CASSIGTVNTEAFF.

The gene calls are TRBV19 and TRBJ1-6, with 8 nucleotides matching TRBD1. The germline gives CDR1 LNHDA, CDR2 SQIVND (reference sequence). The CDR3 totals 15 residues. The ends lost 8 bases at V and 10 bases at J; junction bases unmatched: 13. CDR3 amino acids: CASPTSDRVQSPLHF. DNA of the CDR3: TGTGCCAGTCCCACATCGGACAGGGTTCAGTCACCCCTCCACTTT.

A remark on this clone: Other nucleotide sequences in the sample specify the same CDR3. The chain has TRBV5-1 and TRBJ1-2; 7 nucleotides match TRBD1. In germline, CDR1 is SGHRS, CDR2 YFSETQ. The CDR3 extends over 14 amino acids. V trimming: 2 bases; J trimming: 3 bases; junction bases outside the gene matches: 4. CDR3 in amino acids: CASSLDRADYGYTF. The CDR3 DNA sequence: TGCGCCAGCAGCTTAGACAGGGCGGACTATGGCTACACCTTC.

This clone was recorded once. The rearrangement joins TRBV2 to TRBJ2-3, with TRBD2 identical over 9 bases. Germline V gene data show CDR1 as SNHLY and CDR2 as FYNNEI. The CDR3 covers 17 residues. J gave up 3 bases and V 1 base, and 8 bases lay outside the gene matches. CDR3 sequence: CASSEGPSSGETDTQYF. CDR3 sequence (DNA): TGTGCCAGCAGTGAAGGACCTTCTAGCGGGGAGACAGATACGCAGTATTTT. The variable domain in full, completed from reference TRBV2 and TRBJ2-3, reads EPEVTQTPSHQVTQMGQEVILRCVPISNHLYFYWYRQILGQKVEFLVSFYNNEISEKSEIFDDQFSVERPDGSNFTLKIRSTKLEDSAMYFCASSEGPSSGETDTQYFGPGTRLTVL.

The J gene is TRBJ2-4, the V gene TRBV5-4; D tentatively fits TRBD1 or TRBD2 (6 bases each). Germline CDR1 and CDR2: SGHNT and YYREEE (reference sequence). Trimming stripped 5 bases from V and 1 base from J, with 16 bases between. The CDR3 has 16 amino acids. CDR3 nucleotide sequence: TGTGCCAGCAGGGGGGGCGGGCCCGACGCCAAAAACATTCAGTACTTC. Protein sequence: CASRGGGPDAKNIQYF.

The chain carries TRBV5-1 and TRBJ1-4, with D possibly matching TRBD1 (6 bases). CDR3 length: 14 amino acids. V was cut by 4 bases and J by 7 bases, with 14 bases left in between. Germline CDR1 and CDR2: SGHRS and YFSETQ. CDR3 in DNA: TGCGCCAGCAGCCGGGGGGGCGATGGTGAAAAACTGTTTTTT. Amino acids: CASSRGGDGEKLFF.

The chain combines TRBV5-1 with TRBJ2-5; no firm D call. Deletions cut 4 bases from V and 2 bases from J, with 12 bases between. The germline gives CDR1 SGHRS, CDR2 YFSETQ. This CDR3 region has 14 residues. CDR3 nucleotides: TGCGCCAGCAGCATTGGGCGGTTGCAAGAGACCCAGTACTTC. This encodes CASSIGRLQETQYF.

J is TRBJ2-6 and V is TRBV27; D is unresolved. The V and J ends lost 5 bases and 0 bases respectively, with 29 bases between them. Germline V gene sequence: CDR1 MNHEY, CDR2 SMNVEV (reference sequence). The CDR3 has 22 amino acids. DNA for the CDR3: TGTGCCAGCAGTCCTAGGGCCTTGGATACCCATAGATTTTTCTCTGGGGCCAACGTCCTGACTTTC. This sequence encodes CASSPRALDTHRFFSGANVLTF.

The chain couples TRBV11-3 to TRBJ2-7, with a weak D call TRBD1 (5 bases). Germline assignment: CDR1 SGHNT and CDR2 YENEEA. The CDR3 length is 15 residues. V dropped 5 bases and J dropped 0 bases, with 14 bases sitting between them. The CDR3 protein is CASSPSGRDSYEQYF. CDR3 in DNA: TGTGCCAGCAGCCCTTCGGGCAGGGACTCCTACGAGCAGTACTTC.

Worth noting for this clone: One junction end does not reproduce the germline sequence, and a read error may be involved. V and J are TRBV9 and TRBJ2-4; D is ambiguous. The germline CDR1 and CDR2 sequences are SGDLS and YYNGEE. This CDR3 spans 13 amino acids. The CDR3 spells CASSVRMDRPSNF. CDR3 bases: TGTGCCAGCAGCGTAAGGATGGACCGCCCGAGTAACTTC.

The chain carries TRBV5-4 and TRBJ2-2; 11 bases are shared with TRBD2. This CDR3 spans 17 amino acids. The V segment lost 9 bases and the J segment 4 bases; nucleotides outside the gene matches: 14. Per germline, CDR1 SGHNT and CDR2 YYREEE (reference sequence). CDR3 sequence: CATFFFGLAGPTGELFF. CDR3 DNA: TGTGCCACCTTTTTTTTTGGACTAGCGGGCCCCACCGGGGAGCTGTTTTTT.

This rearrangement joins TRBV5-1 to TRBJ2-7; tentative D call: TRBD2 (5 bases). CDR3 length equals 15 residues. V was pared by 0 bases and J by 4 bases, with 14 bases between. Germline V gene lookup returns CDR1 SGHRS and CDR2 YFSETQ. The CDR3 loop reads CASSLAFRLQYEQYF. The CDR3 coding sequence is TGCGCCAGCAGCTTGGCCTTCAGACTACAATACGAGCAGTACTTC.

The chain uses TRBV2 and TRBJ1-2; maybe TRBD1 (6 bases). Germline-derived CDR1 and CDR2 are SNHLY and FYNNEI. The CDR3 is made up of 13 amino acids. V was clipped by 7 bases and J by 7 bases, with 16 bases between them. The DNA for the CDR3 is TGTGCCAGCAAGCCGGGACAAGGCCCTGGCTACACCTTC. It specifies CASKPGQGPGYTF.

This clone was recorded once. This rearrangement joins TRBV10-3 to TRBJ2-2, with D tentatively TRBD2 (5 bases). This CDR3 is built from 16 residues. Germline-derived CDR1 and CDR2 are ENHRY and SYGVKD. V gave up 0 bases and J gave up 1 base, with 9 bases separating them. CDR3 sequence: CAISESIAGNTGELFF. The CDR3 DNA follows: TGTGCCATCAGTGAGTCGATTGCGGGGAACACCGGGGAGCTGTTTTTT.

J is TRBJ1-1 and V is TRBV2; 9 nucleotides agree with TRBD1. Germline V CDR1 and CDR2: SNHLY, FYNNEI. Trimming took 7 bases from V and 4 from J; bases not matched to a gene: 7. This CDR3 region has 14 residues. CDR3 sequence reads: CASNPTGGSTEAFF. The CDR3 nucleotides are TGTGCCAGCAATCCGACAGGGGGGTCCACTGAAGCTTTCTTT. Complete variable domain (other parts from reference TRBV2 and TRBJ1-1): EPEVTQTPSHQVTQMGQEVILRCVPISNHLYFYWYRQILGQKVEFLVSFYNNEISEKSEIFDDQFSVERPDGSNFTLKIRSTKLEDSAMYFCASNPTGGSTEAFFGQGTRLTVV.